This entry lists 2 T cell receptor beta chains sequenced from one sample in a study of blood T cell repertoires in COVID-19 (dated by TCRdb to 2019 to 2021). Libraries were constructed by the immunoSEQ multiplex PCR assay. TCRdb took over this immuneACCESS table, retaining in-frame rearrangements with V and J assigned. Such tables are incomplete; in checked studies, under half of the missing clones stem from an unresolved V gene, and the remainder is unexplained. This sample has about 400,000 clones in its table, and roughly 87% of those were observed once. The top ten clones comprise 2.5% to 3% of the sample. What was sequenced was PBMCs or T cells enriched from blood (not recorded which). The receptors were sampled from a woman in her 30s who had recovered from COVID-19.

The chain joins TRBV3-1 (or the pseudogene TRBV3-2) to TRBJ2-2, with D perhaps matching TRBD1 (6 bases). The CDR3 runs to 16 residues. The germline gives CDR1 LGHDT, CDR2 YNNKEL (reference sequence). Trimming stripped 0 bases from V and 3 bases from J, with 11 bases between. CDR3 sequence: CASSQEDRYDTGELFF. The CDR3, as DNA: TGTGCCAGCAGCCAAGAAGACAGGTATGACACCGGGGAGCTGTTTTTT.

This chain joins TRBV18 and TRBJ2-2; a weak D match, TRBD2 (5 bases). The germline V gene encodes CDR1 KGHSH and CDR2 LQKENI. This CDR3 comprises 16 residues. Trimming left V 2 bases short and J 4 bases short, with 14 bases between. The CDR3 DNA sequence: TGTGCCAGCTCACCAGCGGGTCGGTCGGGCACCGGGGAGCTGTTTTTT. This sequence encodes CASSPAGRSGTGELFF.